This TCR beta chain was identified during a study of radiation and T cells in renal cell carcinoma (dated by TCRdb to 2019 to 2021). The study in broad terms: The samples were drawn from a clinical trial, where primary renal cell carcinomas were treated with 15 Gy of stereotactic body radiation therapy and then removed by nephrectomy 4 weeks afterward. TCR beta sequencing covered 50 to 55 samples in total, comprising roughly 26 tumors and 27 peripheral blood samples. Across all 50 or so samples, 4,016,671 unique CDR3 nucleotide sequences encoding 2 million to 3 million unique CDR3 amino acid sequences were identified.

Points on this clone: No antigen is known for it. Base qualities were left out, and no much larger clone turns up one base away.

TCR beta libraries were generated from genomic DNA with the immunoSEQ kit, following the manufacturer's recommendations. To prepare the libraries, a first multiplex PCR with proprietary primers was run, followed by a second PCR that added unique barcodes, and a bead cleanup was done after each round. A positive control reaction and a negative control reaction, both provided in the kit, were run with every batch of samples. The final libraries were assessed on an Agilent 4200 TapeStation D1000 ScreenTape, pooled by volume, and quantified by qPCR. Sequencing ran on an Illumina NextSeq500 with a MidOutput 150-cycle cartridge, using 156 Read1 and 15 Index1 cycles with kit custom primers. The pooled library was loaded at approximately 1 pM, with an approximately 21% PhiX control spiked in. As for the original processing: Vendor-processed data were analyzed in R, and a clonotype was defined as all T cells sharing the same CDR3 nucleotide sequence. In the clone abundance analyses, frequencies were normalized to the 10,000 most abundant clones in each sample. Public T cell clones, which averaged fewer than five per sample, were removed prior to analysis. Tumor-enriched and baseline blood-enriched clonotypes were defined by at least a 32-fold difference in abundance between compartments. Clonotypes expanded or contracted between blood time points were identified with a beta-binomial differential abundance model. The Baroni-Urbani and Buser coefficient was used to measure tumor-blood repertoire similarity, and groups were compared with two-tailed Wilcoxon tests in R. TCRdb stores this immuneACCESS table with in-frame sequences only. Part of the clones is absent; in the studies checked, under half of the shortfall reflects unresolved V genes, and no reason is known for the rest. V, J and clone size are taken as reported in that table, and D and trimming were inferred from the DNA itself. The sample records about 150,000 clones, approximately 86% of which are singletons. Approximately 12% of the sample rests with the top ten.

The germline V gene (reference sequence) provides CDR1 MNHNY and CDR2 SVGAGI. Relative to germline, V is missing 4 bases and J is missing 4 bases, with 8 bases of the junction outside any gene match. The CDR3 measures 15 amino acids from cysteine to phenylalanine. The DNA shown is the 45-base CDR3, in frame from base 1. The meaning of the sample's time point label: blood 2 weeks post-SBRT. The sample's treatment or condition label, decoded: 15 Gy SBRT to primary tumor, nephrectomy 4 weeks later. To follow tumor-enriched clonotypes, serial peripheral blood was collected from radiation-treated patients at baseline and at 2 weeks and 4 weeks after SBRT. All patients had renal cell carcinoma with clear cell pathology. The QIAamp DNA Blood Mini Kit (Qiagen) was used to prepare genomic DNA for TCR sequencing. The analyses included just those samples that passed every quality control check. Paper-wide results and their limitations: Because no pretreatment tumor biopsies were available, whether clonotypes were present in the tumor at baseline could not be determined. In blood, the top tumor clonotypes increased from baseline to 2 weeks after radiation and then shrank by 4 weeks, which suggests a temporary expansion of tumor-resident clones. Tracking of blood repertoire dynamics stopped at approximately four weeks after treatment, with no follow-up past that point. With a single-armed trial design, the study had no way to address how radiation dose or scheduling affects the TCR repertoire.

Recombination linked TRBV6-6 to TRBJ2-7, with 9 junctional bases fitting TRBD1. Specimen: blood, collected from a patient whose treatment included radiotherapy and nephrectomy. The receptor was isolated from a woman between 45 and 65 years old with renal cell carcinoma. The CDR3 is CASSFNPGQGYEQYF. The DNA sequence follows: TGTGCCAGCAGTTTCAACCCGGGACAGGGATACGAGCAGTACTTC.